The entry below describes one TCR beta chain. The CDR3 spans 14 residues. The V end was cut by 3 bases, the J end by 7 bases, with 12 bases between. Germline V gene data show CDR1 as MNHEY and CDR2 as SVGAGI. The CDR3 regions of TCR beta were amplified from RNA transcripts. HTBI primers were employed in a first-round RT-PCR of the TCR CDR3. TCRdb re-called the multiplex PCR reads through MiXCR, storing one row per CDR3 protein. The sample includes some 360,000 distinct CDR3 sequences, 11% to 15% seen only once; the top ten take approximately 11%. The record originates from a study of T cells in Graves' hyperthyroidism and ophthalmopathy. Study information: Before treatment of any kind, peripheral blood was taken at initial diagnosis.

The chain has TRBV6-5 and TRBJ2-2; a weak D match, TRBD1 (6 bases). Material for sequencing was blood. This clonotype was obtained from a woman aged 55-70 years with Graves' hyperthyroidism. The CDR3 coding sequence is TGTGCCAGCAGTTATGCAGGGGCCGGCGGGGAGCTGTTTTTT. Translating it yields CASSYAGAGGELFF.